These 28 T cell receptor beta chains came from one sample sequenced in a study of identical twins. TCRdb recomputed calls from the 5' RACE reads with MiXCR, one row per CDR3 protein. Of hundreds of thousands of distinct CDR3 sequences listed, 8.5% to 9.5% are singletons. The sample also formed part of further work on yellow fever vaccine responses in identical twins.

The sample comprised PBMCs. These receptors originate from a woman aged 18-35 years in good health.

The chain has TRBV6-5 and TRBJ2-7, with D perhaps TRBD1 or TRBD2 (5 bases each). CDR1 and CDR2 from the germline V gene are MNHEY and SVGAGI. The V end lost 0 bases, the J end lost 0 bases, and 9 bases lay between the germline ends. The CDR3 is 15 residues long. For the CDR3, the DNA is TGTGCCAGCAGTTACTCGAGGGACGCCTCCTACGAGCAGTACTTC. Translating it yields CASSYSRDASYEQYF.

The chain combines TRBV10-3 with TRBJ2-2; 7 bases align to TRBD2. After removal of 5 bases from V and 6 bases from J, the junction contained 0 bases not matched to a gene. This CDR3 has 12 residues. Germline CDR1 is ENHRY and CDR2 is SYGVKD. Here the CDR3 reads CAISRGAGELFF. The CDR3 coding sequence is TGTGCCATCAGTCGGGGGGCCGGGGAGCTGTTTTTT.

This clonotype was detected a few times. This chain connects TRBV5-1 to TRBJ2-7, with D maybe TRBD1 (6 bases). The CDR3 covers 15 residues. The germline V and J ends were trimmed by 4 bases and 1 base, with 15 bases remaining between them. Germline CDR1 is SGHRS and CDR2 is YFSETQ. The CDR3: CASSPRTDRSYEQYF. CDR3 in DNA: TGCGCCAGCAGCCCACGGACAGACAGATCCTACGAGCAGTACTTC.

This clonotype was counted between two and nine times. The V gene is TRBV10-3, the J gene TRBJ2-2, with TRBD1 identical over 10 bases. Germline CDR1 ENHRY, CDR2 SYGVKD. Losses at the gene ends were 6 bases for V and 6 bases for J; bases not matched to a gene: 4. This CDR3 spans 14 amino acids. CDR3 DNA sequence: TGTGCCATCAGAGGGACAGGGGAGGCCGGGGAGCTGTTTTTT. It encodes CAIRGTGEAGELFF.

J is TRBJ2-7 and V is TRBV10-3; TRBD1 agrees at 7 bases. Germline trimming cut 6 bases from V and 2 bases from J; bases unmatched to any gene: 7. From germline, CDR1 is ENHRY and CDR2 SYGVKD. CDR3 size: 14 residues. CDR3 bases: TGTGCCATCAGGGGGGACAGCCAGGCCTACGAGCAGTACTTC. Translation: CAIRGDSQAYEQYF.

This chain links TRBV12-3 or TRBV12-4 with TRBJ1-1; D perhaps matches TRBD1 (5 bases). The CDR3 sequence is 14 residues long. V lost 7 bases to trimming and J lost 11 bases, with 23 bases between them. CDR3 DNA sequence: TGTGCCAGCAACACGCTACTAAAGAGGGGAGAGGCTTTCTTT. This translates into CASNTLLKRGEAFF.

This clonotype has just a few counts. The chain employs TRBV20-1 and TRBJ2-3, with 9 bases matching TRBD1. This CDR3 region has 16 residues. Germline CDR1 is DFQATT and CDR2 is SNEGSKA (reference sequence). The CDR3 coding sequence is TGCAGCAAGTTTCGATGGACAGGGGAATTCACAGATACGCAGTATTTT. Translation: CSKFRWTGEFTDTQYF.

The chain recombines TRBV29-1 with TRBJ1-2, with 7 bases lining up with TRBD1. Germline V gene sequence: CDR1 SQVTM, CDR2 ANQGSEA. With V trimmed by 5 bases and J by 4 bases, 10 bases remained unmatched. The CDR3 length is 14 residues. The CDR3, as DNA: TGCAGCGTTAAGAAAGAAGCAGGGGGCTATGGCTACACCTTC. This codes for CSVKKEAGGYGYTF. The whole variable domain, filled in from reference TRBV29-1 and TRBJ1-2, reads SAVISQKPSRDICQRGTSLTIQCQVDSQVTMMFWYRQQPGQSLTLIATANQGSEATYESGFVIDKFPISRPNLTFSTLTVSNMSPEDSSIYLCSVKKEAGGYGYTFGSGTRLTVV.

V gene TRBV3-2 combines with J gene TRBJ2-2; no DNA check was done on the table's D call, TRBD2. TRBV3-2 is termed a pseudogene. The CDR3 contains 15 residues. Written as DNA, the CDR3 is TGTGCCACCTGCCAAGGGACTACGAACACCGGGGAGCTGTTTTTT. Protein sequence: CATCQGTTNTGELFF.

This clonotype turned up a few times. The chain employs TRBV7-8 and TRBJ2-5; D is ambiguous. Trimming shortened V by 2 bases and J by 0 bases, and 10 bases separated the two germline ends. Germline V gene lookup returns CDR1 SGHVS and CDR2 FQNEAQ. The CDR3 is 15 amino acids. The CDR3 region has the DNA TGTGCCAGCAGCTTACAGTCCGGTCACCAAGAGACCCAGTACTTC. It specifies CASSLQSGHQETQYF.

This clonotype was counted ten times or more. The V and J genes are TRBV20-1 and TRBJ2-3; D is uncertain. CDR1 is DFQATT, CDR2 SNEGSKA, per germline (reference sequence). This CDR3 has 12 residues. V shed 1 base and J shed 4 bases, with 6 bases lying between them. The CDR3 DNA reads as TGCAGTGCTAGAGCCATGCCAGATACGCAGTATTTT. Its protein product is CSARAMPDTQYF.

In its sample, this clonotype was seen many times. This chain links TRBV13 with TRBJ1-6; D not certain. V lost 3 bases to trimming and J lost 6 bases, with 12 bases between them. The CDR3 consists of 15 residues. The V gene's germline CDR1 is PRHDT and CDR2 FYEKMQ (reference sequence). The CDR3 region is CASSFVGSSNSPLHF. The DNA of the CDR3 is TGTGCCAGCAGCTTCGTAGGGTCGAGTAATTCACCCCTCCACTTT. The complete variable domain, with remaining parts taken from reference TRBV13 and TRBJ1-6, reads AAGVIQSPRHLIKEKRETATLKCYPIPRHDTVYWYQQGPGQDPQFLISFYEKMQSDKGSIPDRFSAQQFSDYHSELNMSSLELGDSALYFCASSFVGSSNSPLHFGNGTRLTVT.

This clonotype was seen more than once but under ten times. The chain links TRBV27 to TRBJ2-1, with TRBD1 identical over 7 bases. Unmatched junction bases numbered 14, after V lost 6 bases and J lost 3 bases. Germline V gene sequence: CDR1 MNHEY, CDR2 SMNVEV (reference sequence). CDR3 length: 17 amino acids. DNA for the CDR3: TGTGCCAGCAGCGATTGGTCCCGGGACAGACTCTACAATGAGCAGTTCTTC. It encodes CASSDWSRDRLYNEQFF.

The chain carries TRBV7-3 and TRBJ2-5, with a tentative D call TRBD1 (7 bases). V was pared by 5 bases and J by 1 base, with 14 bases between. Germline V gene sequence: CDR1 SGHTA, CDR2 FQGTGA. The CDR3 length is 15 residues. CDR3 in amino acids: CASSPGGGSQETQYF. As DNA, the CDR3 is TGTGCCAGCAGCCCCGGAGGGGGCAGCCAAGAGACCCAGTACTTC.

This clonotype appeared many times. This chain links TRBV12-3 or TRBV12-4 with TRBJ2-1; D not resolved. The CDR3 runs to 14 residues. V shed 3 bases and J shed 3 bases, with 9 bases lying between them. CDR3 bases: TGTGCCAGCAGTTTCGTCGACCTCTACAATGAGCAGTTCTTC. This gives the protein CASSFVDLYNEQFF.

The rearrangement uses TRBV5-1 and TRBJ2-1; D is unresolved. The V gene's germline CDR1 is SGHRS and CDR2 YFSETQ. Trimming shortened V by 0 bases and J by 0 bases, and 7 bases separated the two germline ends. This CDR3 is built from 15 residues. The CDR3 here is CASSLDFISYNEQFF. DNA of the CDR3: TGCGCCAGCAGCTTGGACTTCATCTCCTACAATGAGCAGTTCTTC.

This clonotype was seen many times. This chain uses TRBV9 with TRBJ2-1; 7 positions agree with TRBD2. Germline CDR1 and CDR2: SGDLS and YYNGEE. This CDR3 comprises 14 residues. With V trimmed by 4 bases and J by 7 bases, 8 bases remained unmatched. In DNA, the CDR3 is TGTGCCAGCAGCCTCAGCGGGACGGGGAATGAGCAGTTCTTC. Its protein product is CASSLSGTGNEQFF.

The V gene is TRBV28, the J gene TRBJ2-1; D is unclear. The CDR3 totals 14 residues. The germline V gene encodes CDR1 MDHEN and CDR2 SYDVKM. With 1 base removed from V and 13 bases from J, the gap between germline ends came to 17 bases. This chain's CDR3 is CASSLFRPPHTQFF. The CDR3, as DNA: TGTGCCAGCAGTTTATTCCGACCCCCACACACTCAGTTCTTC. The full variable domain, its missing parts supplied by reference TRBV28 and TRBJ2-1, is DVKVTQSSRYLVKRTGEKVFLECVQDMDHENMFWYRQDPGLGLRLIYFSYDVKMKEKGDIPEGYSVSREKKERFSLILESASTNQTSMYLCASSLFRPPHTQFFGPGTRLTVL.

The rearrangement joins TRBV11-2 to TRBJ2-1, with D unclear. Germline CDR1 is SGHAT and CDR2 is FQNNGV. Trimming took off 1 base at V and 5 bases at J, with 6 bases between the two ends. This CDR3 has 13 residues. The CDR3 here is CASSLGEDNEQFF. DNA of the CDR3: TGTGCCAGCAGCTTAGGAGAGGACAATGAGCAGTTCTTC.

This clonotype was observed a few times. This chain joins TRBV5-4 and TRBJ1-4; D uncertain. Germline assignment: CDR1 SGHNT and CDR2 YYREEE (reference sequence). V lost 2 bases and J lost 2, with 10 bases in between. The length of the CDR3 is 15 residues. DNA of the CDR3: TGTGCCAGCAGCTTTCGCGTGGGCACTAATGAAAAACTGTTTTTT. This encodes CASSFRVGTNEKLFF.

For this clonotype: Germline is not matched at one junction end, which may reflect a read error. DNA of the CDR3: TGTGCCAGCAGCCAGTCAAATTCGCCGGGGATTTTT. Residues: CASSQSNSPGIF. The rearrangement uses TRBV3-1 and TRBJ1-6, with no clear D. Germline loops: CDR1 LGHDT, CDR2 YNNKEL (reference sequence). This CDR3 comprises 12 residues.

This clonotype was found a few times. This chain uses TRBV21-1 with TRBJ2-7; no check of the table's D call, TRBD1, against the DNA was made. TRBV21-1 is a recognized pseudogene. The CDR3 has 13 residues. The CDR3 DNA is TGTGCCAGCAGCATCAGAGGGGGGTACGAGCAGTACTTC. Its protein is CASSIRGGYEQYF.

This clonotype was found many times. CDR3 sequence: CASSQDKQTDTQYF. CDR3 nucleotides: TGCGCCAGCAGCCAAGATAAACAGACAGATACGCAGTATTTT. The chain uses TRBV4-1 and TRBJ2-3; no clear D gene. The CDR3 totals 14 residues. V was shortened by 0 bases and J by 3 bases, with 7 bases between the two germline ends. Germline V gene sequence: CDR1 MGHRA, CDR2 YSYEKL.

The chain has TRBV5-1 and TRBJ2-1; D is perhaps TRBD2 (6 bases). CDR1 is SGHRS and CDR2 is YFSETQ in the germline V gene. The ends were cut back, 1 base at V and 4 bases at J, with 12 bases in the middle. This CDR3 is built from 15 residues. The CDR3: CASSLRESRYNEQFF. The DNA for the CDR3 is TGCGCCAGCAGCTTGCGGGAGAGTAGATACAATGAGCAGTTCTTC.

This clonotype was observed a handful of times. This chain joins TRBV20-1 and TRBJ1-1; possibly TRBD1 for D (5 bases). V gave up 3 bases and J gave up 7 bases, with 9 bases separating them. The CDR3 length is 11 residues. Germline CDR1 and CDR2: DFQATT and SNEGSKA (reference sequence). In DNA, the CDR3 is TGCAGTGCTAGGGGTGACAGTGAAGCTTTCTTT. Translated, it gives CSARGDSEAFF.

The chain is built from TRBV30 and TRBJ2-3; possible D gene TRBD1, 5 bases. The CDR3 covers 14 residues. Trimming shortened V by 5 bases and J by 2 bases, and 14 bases separated the two germline ends. CDR1 and CDR2 (germline): GTSNPN, SVGIG (reference sequence). The CDR3, as DNA: TGTGCCTGGTCTAAGGGGTCGAACACAGATACGCAGTATTTT. This gives the protein CAWSKGSNTDTQYF.

The gene calls are TRBV24-1 and TRBJ2-1; 8 bases align to TRBD2. This CDR3 is built from 17 residues. The J segment lost 5 bases and the V segment lost 4 bases, leaving 12 bases of the junction unmatched. In germline, CDR1 is KGHDR, CDR2 SFDVKD. The CDR3 DNA is TGTGCCACCAGTGACCCGGGAGGGGGGGCGATAAACAATGAGCAGTTCTTC. Translation: CATSDPGGGAINNEQFF.

This clonotype was picked up a small number of times. This chain uses TRBV3-1 with TRBJ1-1; 7 bases map to TRBD1. Unmatched junction bases numbered 4, after V lost 3 bases and J lost 6 bases. From germline, CDR1 is LGHDT and CDR2 YNNKEL (reference sequence). CDR3 length: 13 residues. CDR3 sequence: CASSHLDRAEAFF. In DNA, the CDR3 is TGTGCCAGCAGCCACCTCGACAGGGCTGAAGCTTTCTTT. Based on the CDR3 plus reference TRBV3-1 and TRBJ1-1, the full variable domain is DTAVSQTPKYLVTQMGNDKSIKCEQNLGHDTMYWYKQDSKKFLKIMFSYNNKELIINETVPNRFSPKSPDKAHLNLHINSLELGDSAVYFCASSHLDRAEAFFGQGTRLTVV.